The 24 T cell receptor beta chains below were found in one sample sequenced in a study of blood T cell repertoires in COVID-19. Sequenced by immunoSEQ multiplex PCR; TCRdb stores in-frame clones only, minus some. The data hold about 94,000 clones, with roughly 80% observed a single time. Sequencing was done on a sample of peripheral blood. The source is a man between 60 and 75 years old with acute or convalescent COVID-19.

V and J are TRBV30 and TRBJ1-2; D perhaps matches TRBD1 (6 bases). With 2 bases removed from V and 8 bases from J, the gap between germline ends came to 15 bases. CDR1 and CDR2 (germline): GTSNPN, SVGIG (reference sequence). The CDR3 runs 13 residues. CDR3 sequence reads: CAWSWEQGSGYTF. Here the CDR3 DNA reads TGTGCCTGGAGTTGGGAACAGGGTAGCGGCTACACCTTC.

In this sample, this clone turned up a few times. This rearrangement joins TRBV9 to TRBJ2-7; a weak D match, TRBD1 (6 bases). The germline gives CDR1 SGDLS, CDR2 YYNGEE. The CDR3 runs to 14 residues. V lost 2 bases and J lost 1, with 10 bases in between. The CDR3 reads CASSVATGSYEQYF. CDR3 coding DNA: TGTGCCAGCAGCGTGGCGACAGGTTCCTACGAGCAGTACTTC.

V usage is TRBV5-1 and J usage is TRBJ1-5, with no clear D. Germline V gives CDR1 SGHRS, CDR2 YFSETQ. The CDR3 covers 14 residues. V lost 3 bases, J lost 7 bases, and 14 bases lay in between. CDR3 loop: CASSWNSPEQPQHF. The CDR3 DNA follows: TGCGCCAGCAGCTGGAACTCGCCGGAGCAGCCCCAGCATTTT.

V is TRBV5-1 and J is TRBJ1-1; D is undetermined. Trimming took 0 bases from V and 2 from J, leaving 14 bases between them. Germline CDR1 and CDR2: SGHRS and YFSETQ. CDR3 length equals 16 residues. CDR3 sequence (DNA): TGCGCCAGCAGCTTGGATGCGGGAGGCATTAACACTGAAGCTTTCTTT. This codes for CASSLDAGGINTEAFF.

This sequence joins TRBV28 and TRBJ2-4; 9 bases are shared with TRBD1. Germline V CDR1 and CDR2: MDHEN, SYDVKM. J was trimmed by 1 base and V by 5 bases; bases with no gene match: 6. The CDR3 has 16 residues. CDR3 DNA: TGTGCCAGCAGTGATGGGACAGGGTCGGCCAAAAACATTCAGTACTTC. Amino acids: CASSDGTGSAKNIQYF.

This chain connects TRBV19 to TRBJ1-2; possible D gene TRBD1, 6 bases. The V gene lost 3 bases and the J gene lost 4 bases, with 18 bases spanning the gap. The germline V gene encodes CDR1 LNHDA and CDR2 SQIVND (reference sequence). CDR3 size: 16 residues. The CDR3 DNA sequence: TGTGCCAGTAGTATCACCGGGACATCCTTCGGCTATGGCTACACCTTC. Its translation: CASSITGTSFGYGYTF.

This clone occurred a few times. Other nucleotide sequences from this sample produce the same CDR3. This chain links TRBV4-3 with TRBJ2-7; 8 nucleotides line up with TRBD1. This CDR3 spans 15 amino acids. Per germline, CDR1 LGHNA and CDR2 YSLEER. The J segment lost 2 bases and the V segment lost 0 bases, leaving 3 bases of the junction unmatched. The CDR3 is CASSQDGQGPYEQYF. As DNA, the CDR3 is TGCGCCAGCAGCCAAGATGGACAGGGCCCCTACGAGCAGTACTTC.

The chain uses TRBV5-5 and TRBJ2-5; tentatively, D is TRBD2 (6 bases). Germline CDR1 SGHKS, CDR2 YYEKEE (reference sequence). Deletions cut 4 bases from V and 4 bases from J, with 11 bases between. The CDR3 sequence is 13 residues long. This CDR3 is CASSKTRLETQYF. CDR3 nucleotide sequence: TGTGCCAGCAGCAAGACTAGGTTAGAGACCCAGTACTTC.

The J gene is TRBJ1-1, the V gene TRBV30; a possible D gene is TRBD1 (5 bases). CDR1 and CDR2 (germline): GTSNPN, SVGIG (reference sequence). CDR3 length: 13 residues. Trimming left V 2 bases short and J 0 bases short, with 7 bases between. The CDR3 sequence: CAWSKGVNTEAFF. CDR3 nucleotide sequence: TGTGCCTGGAGTAAAGGGGTGAACACTGAAGCTTTCTTT. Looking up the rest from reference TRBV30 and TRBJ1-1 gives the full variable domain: SQTIHQWPATLVQPVGSPLSLECTVEGTSNPNLYWYRQAAGRGLQLLFYSVGIGQISSEVPQNLSASRPQDRQFILSSKKLLLSDSGFYLCAWSKGVNTEAFFGQGTRLTVV.

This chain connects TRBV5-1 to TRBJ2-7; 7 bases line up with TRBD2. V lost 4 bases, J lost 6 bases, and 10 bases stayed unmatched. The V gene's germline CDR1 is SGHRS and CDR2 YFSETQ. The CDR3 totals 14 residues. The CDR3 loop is CASSPVGGGGEQYF. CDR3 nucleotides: TGCGCCAGCAGCCCTGTGGGGGGGGGTGGCGAGCAGTACTTC.

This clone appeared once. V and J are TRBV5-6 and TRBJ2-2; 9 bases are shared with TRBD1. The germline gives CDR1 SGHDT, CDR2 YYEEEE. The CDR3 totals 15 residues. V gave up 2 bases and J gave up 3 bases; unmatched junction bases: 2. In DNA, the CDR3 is TGTGCCAGCAGCTTCCGGGACAGGGACACCGGGGAGCTGTTTTTT. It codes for CASSFRDRDTGELFF.

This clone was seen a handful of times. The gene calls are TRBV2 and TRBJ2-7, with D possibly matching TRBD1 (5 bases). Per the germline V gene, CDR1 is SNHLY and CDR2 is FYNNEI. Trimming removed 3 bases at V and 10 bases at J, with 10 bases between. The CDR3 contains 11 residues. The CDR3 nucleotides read TGTGCCAGCAGTGACCGGCAGGGACAGTACTTC. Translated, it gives CASSDRQGQYF.

CDR3 DNA sequence: TGTGCCAGCAGATCCCAGGGGGCAGAGAACACTGAAGCTTTCTTT. This codes for CASRSQGAENTEAFF. This chain joins TRBV6-4 and TRBJ1-1, with 8 nucleotides matching TRBD1. CDR3 size: 15 residues. V was pared by 6 bases and J by 1 base, with 7 bases of the junction left unmatched. The germline V gene has CDR1 MRHNA and CDR2 SNTAGT.

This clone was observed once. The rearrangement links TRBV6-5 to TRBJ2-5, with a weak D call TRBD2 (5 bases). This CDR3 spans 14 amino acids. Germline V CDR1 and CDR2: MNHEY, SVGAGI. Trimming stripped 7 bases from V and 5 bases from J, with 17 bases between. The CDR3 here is CASTKSEGRETQYF. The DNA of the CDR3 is TGTGCCAGCACTAAGTCAGAGGGCCGGGAGACCCAGTACTTC.

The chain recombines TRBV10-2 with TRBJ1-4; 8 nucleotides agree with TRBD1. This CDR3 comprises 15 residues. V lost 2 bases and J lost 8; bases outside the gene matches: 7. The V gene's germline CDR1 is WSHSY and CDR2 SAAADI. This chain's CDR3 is CASSEQGAQREKLFF. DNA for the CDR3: TGCGCCAGCAGTGAGCAGGGGGCGCAGAGGGAAAAACTGTTTTTT.

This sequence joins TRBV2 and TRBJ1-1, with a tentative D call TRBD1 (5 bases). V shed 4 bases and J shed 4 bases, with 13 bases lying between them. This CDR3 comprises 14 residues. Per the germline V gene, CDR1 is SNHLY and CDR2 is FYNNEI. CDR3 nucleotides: TGTGCCAGCAGTGTCTTCGACAGTAGCACTGAAGCTTTCTTT. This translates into CASSVFDSSTEAFF.

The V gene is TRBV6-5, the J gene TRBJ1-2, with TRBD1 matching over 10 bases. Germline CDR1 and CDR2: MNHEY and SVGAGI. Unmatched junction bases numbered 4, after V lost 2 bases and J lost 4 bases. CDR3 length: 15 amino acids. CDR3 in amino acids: CASSYEGQGTYGYTF. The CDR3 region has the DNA TGTGCCAGCAGTTACGAGGGACAGGGGACCTATGGCTACACCTTC.

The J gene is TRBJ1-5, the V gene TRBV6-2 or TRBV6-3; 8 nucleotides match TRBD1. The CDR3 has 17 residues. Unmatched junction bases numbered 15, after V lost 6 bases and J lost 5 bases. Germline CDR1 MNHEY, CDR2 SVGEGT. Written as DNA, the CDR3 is TGTGCCAGCAGCCCCCCGGGACAGGCCAGCCCTGATCAGCCCCAGCATTTT. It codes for CASSPPGQASPDQPQHF.

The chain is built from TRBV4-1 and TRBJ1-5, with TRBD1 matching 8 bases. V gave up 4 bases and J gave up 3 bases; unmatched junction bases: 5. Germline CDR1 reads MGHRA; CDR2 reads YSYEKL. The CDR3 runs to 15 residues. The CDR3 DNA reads TGCGCCAGCAGCCCGACAGGGGCTACCAATCAGCCCCAGCATTTT. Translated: CASSPTGATNQPQHF.

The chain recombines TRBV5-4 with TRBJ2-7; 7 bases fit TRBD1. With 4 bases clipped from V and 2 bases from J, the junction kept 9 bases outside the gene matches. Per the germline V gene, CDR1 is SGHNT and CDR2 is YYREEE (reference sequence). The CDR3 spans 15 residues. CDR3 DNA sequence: TGTGCCAGCAGCCGGACAGGTTTGGCCCCCTACGAGCAGTACTTC. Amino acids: CASSRTGLAPYEQYF.

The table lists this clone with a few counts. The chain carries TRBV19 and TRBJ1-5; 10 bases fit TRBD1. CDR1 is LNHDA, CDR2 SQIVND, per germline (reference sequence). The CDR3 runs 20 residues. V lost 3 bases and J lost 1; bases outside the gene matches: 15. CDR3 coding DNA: TGTGCCAGTAGTATCAGGACAGGGGGACTAATAGGGGGGAGCAATCAGCCCCAGCATTTT. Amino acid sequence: CASSIRTGGLIGGSNQPQHF.

The CDR3 nucleotides are TGCGCCAGCGGGGCAGGATTGTCCTACGAGCAGTACTTC. This encodes CASGAGLSYEQYF. V gene TRBV10-2 combines with J gene TRBJ2-7; D perhaps matches TRBD1 (5 bases). Germline V lookup: CDR1 WSHSY, CDR2 SAAADI. The CDR3 runs to 13 residues. The V and J ends lost 8 bases and 1 base respectively, with 12 bases between them.

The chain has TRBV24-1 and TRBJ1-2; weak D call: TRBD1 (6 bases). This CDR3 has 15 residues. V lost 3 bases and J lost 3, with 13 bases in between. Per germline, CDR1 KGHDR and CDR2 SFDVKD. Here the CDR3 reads CATSDRQAGYYGYTF. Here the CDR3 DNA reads TGTGCCACCAGTGATCGACAGGCAGGCTACTATGGCTACACCTTC.

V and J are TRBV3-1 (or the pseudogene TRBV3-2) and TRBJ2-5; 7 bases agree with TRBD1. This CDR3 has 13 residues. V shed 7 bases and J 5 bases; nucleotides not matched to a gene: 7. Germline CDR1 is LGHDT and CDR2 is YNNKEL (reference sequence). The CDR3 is CASTEGARETQYF. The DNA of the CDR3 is TGTGCCAGCACAGAGGGGGCGCGGGAGACCCAGTACTTC.